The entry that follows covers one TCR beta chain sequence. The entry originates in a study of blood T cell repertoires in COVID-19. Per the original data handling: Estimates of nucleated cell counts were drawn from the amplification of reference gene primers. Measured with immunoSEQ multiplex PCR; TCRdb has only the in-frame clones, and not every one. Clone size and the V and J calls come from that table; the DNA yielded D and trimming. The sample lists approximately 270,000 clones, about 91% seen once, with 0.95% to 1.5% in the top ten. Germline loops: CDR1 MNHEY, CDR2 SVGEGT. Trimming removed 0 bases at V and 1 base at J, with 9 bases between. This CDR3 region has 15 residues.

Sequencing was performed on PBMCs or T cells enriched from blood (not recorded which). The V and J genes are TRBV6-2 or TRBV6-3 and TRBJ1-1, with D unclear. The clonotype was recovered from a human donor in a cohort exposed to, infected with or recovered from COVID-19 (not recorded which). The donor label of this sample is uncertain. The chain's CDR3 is CASSYSSPSNTEAFF. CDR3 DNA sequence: TGTGCCAGCAGTTACTCGAGCCCGTCGAACACTGAAGCTTTCTTT.